These T cell receptor beta chains were read from a single sample in a study of patients and donors after allogeneic stem cell transplantation. Via MiXCR, TCRdb re-called the RT-PCR reads, giving one row per CDR3 protein. Of roughly 200,000 distinct CDR3 sequences in the sample, around two fifths are singletons; the top ten hold about 35%. The sample consisted of blood, either unsorted or a sorted T cell fraction (not recorded which). Source of these receptors: a human donor who was either an allogeneic HSCT recipient or a stem cell or donor lymphocyte infusion donor (not recorded which). It is not recorded whose cells these are; they may come from a transplant donor. CDR3s include the opening cysteine and the closing phenylalanine or tryptophan. A D gene is named only where the DNA matches it firmly. Not all rows give a size; the values are once, few, many and, for expanded clones, a class.

>.|TRBJ2-7|.|TRBV30|17
CAWSVRAEGGRSYEQYF
TGTGCCTGGAGCGTTAGGGCTGAGGGCGGCAGGTCCTACGAGCAGTACTTC
>.|TRBJ2-1|TRBD2|TRBV3-1|17
CASSHKWEGSGYNEQFF
TGTGCCAGCAGCCATAAATGGGAGGGGAGCGGGTACAATGAGCAGTTCTTC
>.|TRBJ1-2|TRBD1|TRBV5-1|13
CASSPGQGKGYTF
TGCGCCAGCAGCCCGGGACAGGGTAAAGGCTACACCTTC
>few|TRBJ1-2|.|TRBV12-3/TRBV12-4|17
CASSLILQTGSIEGYTF
TGTGCCAGCAGTTTAATTCTCCAAACAGGGTCCATTGAGGGCTACACCTTC
>few|TRBJ1-1|.|TRBV29-1|12
CSVSVLGTEAFF
TGCAGCGTGAGCGTTTTAGGTACTGAAGCTTTCTTT
>.|TRBJ2-7|TRBD2|TRBV6-2/TRBV6-3|15
CASSYPRLAGDEQYF
TGTGCCAGCAGTTATCCCCGACTAGCGGGAGACGAGCAGTACTTC
>.|TRBJ2-1|TRBD1|TRBV7-2|15
CASSWGQGLTNEQFF
TGTGCCAGCAGCTGGGGACAGGGGCTGACCAATGAGCAGTTCTTC
>few|TRBJ1-1|TRBD1|TRBV7-3|15
CASSPGQGLNTEAFF
TGTGCCAGCAGCCCCGGACAGGGGTTGAACACTGAAGCTTTCTTT
>.|TRBJ1-6|.|TRBV6-5|17
CASSPPWQGRDNSPLHF
TGTGCCAGCAGTCCCCCGTGGCAGGGACGGGATAATTCACCCCTCCACTTT
>.|TRBJ2-2|.|TRBV19|13
CASSSDYTGELFF
TGTGCCAGTAGTTCAGACTACACCGGGGAGCTGTTTTTT
>.|TRBJ2-2|.|TRBV11-2|18
CASSPRKKVVGNTGELFF
TGTGCCAGCAGCCCCCGGAAGAAGGTCGTGGGGAACACCGGGGAGCTGTTTTTT
>.|TRBJ2-5|.|TRBV5-1|14
CASSMDSTTETQYF
TGCGCCAGCAGCATGGACTCAACGACTGAGACCCAGTACTTC
>few|TRBJ1-2|TRBD1|TRBV29-1|12
CSVGGQGGGYTF
TGCAGCGTTGGGGGACAGGGCGGGGGCTACACCTTC
>once|TRBJ2-1|.|TRBV6-6|15
CASSYEWAAHNEQFF
TGTGCCAGCAGTTACGAGTGGGCGGCCCACAATGAGCAGTTCTTC
>.|TRBJ1-2|.|TRBV12-3/TRBV12-4|13
CASSSPQARGYTF
TGTGCCAGCAGTTCCCCGCAGGCGAGGGGCTACACCTTC
>.|TRBJ2-1|.|TRBV18|15
CASSPEVKGYNEQFF
TGTGCCAGCTCCCCCGAAGTGAAGGGGTACAATGAGCAGTTCTTC
>.|TRBJ2-2|.|TRBV7-2|13
CASSVRLHGELFF
TGTGCCAGCAGCGTCCGACTACACGGGGAGCTGTTTTTT
>.|TRBJ1-2|.|TRBV11-2|15
CASSDYRVWNYGYTF
TGTGCCAGCAGCGACTACAGGGTTTGGAACTATGGCTACACCTTC
>many|TRBJ1-2|.|TRBV7-2|13
CASSLQGYRGYTF
TGTGCCAGCAGCTTACAAGGGTACCGCGGCTACACCTTC
>.|TRBJ2-5|TRBD1|TRBV25-1|16
CASSERGTGRQETQYF
TGTGCCAGCAGTGAAAGGGGGACAGGGAGACAAGAGACCCAGTACTTC
>.|TRBJ1-1|.|TRBV3-1|15
CASSQVGRLNTEAFF
TGTGCCAGCAGCCAAGTTGGCAGGTTGAACACTGAAGCTTTCTTT
>.|TRBJ1-3|.|TRBV7-9|16
CASSSQQRYSGNTIYF
TGTGCCAGCAGCTCCCAACAGCGTTACTCTGGAAACACCATATATTTT
>few|TRBJ1-2|.|TRBV12-3/TRBV12-4|16
CASSLVLDSPYYGYTF
TGTGCCAGCAGTTTAGTCTTGGACAGCCCTTACTATGGCTACACCTTC
>.|TRBJ2-2|.|TRBV10-3|14
CAISEFTETGELFF
TGTGCCATCAGTGAGTTTACCGAGACCGGGGAGCTGTTTTTT
>few|TRBJ1-4|TRBD1|TRBV5-1|14
CASSSGTGAEKLFF
TGCGCCAGCAGCTCCGGGACAGGGGCTGAAAAACTGTTTTTT
>.|TRBJ1-1|.|TRBV2|15
CASSPGGQGGTEAFF
TGTGCCAGCAGCCCCGGTGGGCAGGGAGGCACTGAAGCTTTCTTT
>.|TRBJ2-1|.|TRBV5-1|15
CASSLSPGARNEQFF
TGCGCCAGCAGCTTGTCACCGGGAGCAAGAAATGAGCAGTTCTTC
>.|TRBJ2-6|.|TRBV6-6|15
CASSHSGSGANVLTF
TGTGCCAGCAGCCACTCAGGGAGCGGGGCCAACGTCCTGACTTTC